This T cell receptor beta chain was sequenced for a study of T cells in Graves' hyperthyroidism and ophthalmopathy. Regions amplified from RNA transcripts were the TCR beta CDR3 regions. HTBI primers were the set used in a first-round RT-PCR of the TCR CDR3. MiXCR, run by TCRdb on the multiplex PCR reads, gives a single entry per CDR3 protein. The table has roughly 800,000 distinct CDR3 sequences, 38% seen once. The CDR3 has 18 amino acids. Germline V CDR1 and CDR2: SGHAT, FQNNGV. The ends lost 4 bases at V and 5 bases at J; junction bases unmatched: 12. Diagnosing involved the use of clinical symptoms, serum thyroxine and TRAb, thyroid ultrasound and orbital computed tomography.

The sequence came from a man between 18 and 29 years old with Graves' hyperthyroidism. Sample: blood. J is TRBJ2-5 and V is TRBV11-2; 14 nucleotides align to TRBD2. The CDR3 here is CASSSLRLAGGPRETQYF. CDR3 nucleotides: TGTGCCAGCAGCTCCCTCCGACTAGCGGGGGGGCCGCGGGAGACCCAGTACTTC.